These 14 T cell receptor beta chains originate from one sample sequenced in a study of blood T cell repertoires in COVID-19. The assay was immunoSEQ multiplex PCR, and TCRdb's table has in-frame clones only and misses some. The table lists 250,000 to 300,000 clones, about 85% of them singletons. What was sequenced was PBMCs or T cells enriched from blood (not recorded which). The receptors were sampled from a woman in her forties or fifties who had been exposed to COVID-19.

The chain employs TRBV5-5 and TRBJ2-6; no reliable D call. V was trimmed by 4 bases and J by 0 bases, leaving 5 bases between them. The CDR3 runs 14 residues. Germline V lookup: CDR1 SGHKS, CDR2 YYEKEE (reference sequence). As DNA, the CDR3 is TGTGCCAGCAGCCTCTACTCTGGGGCCAACGTCCTGACTTTC. Protein sequence: CASSLYSGANVLTF.

J is TRBJ2-3 and V is TRBV7-2, with 9 bases aligning to TRBD1. CDR1 and CDR2 (germline): SGHTA, FQGNSA. J lost 10 bases, V lost 4 bases, and 9 bases had no gene match. The CDR3 is 14 residues long. The DNA of the CDR3 is TGTGCCAGCAGCTGGGGGACAGGGAAAGTTGCGCAGTATTTT. Protein sequence: CASSWGTGKVAQYF.

The rearrangement joins TRBV7-8 to TRBJ1-2, with 8 bases fitting TRBD1. There are 13 residues in the CDR3. Germline CDR1 is SGHVS and CDR2 is FQNEAQ. The V gene end was trimmed by 3 bases and the J gene end by 4 bases; junction bases not matched to a gene: 1. The DNA of the CDR3 is TGTGCCAGCAGCTTGGGACAGGTCTATGGCTACACCTTC. Translated, it gives CASSLGQVYGYTF.

The rearrangement links TRBV3-1 (or the pseudogene TRBV3-2) to TRBJ1-2; no clear D. Between the trimmed V and J ends, which lost 1 base and 4 bases, there was a span of 13 bases. In germline, CDR1 is LGHDT, CDR2 YNNKEL (reference sequence). The CDR3 runs 15 residues. The CDR3 reads CASSQGNARGYGYTF. The CDR3 nucleotides read TGTGCCAGCAGCCAAGGGAACGCGCGAGGCTATGGCTACACCTTC.

This clone was seen only once. The rearrangement joins TRBV29-1 to TRBJ1-1; D perhaps matches TRBD1 (6 bases). Germline CDR1 reads SQVTM; CDR2 reads ANQGSEA. Trimming took 4 bases from V and 1 from J, leaving 10 bases between them. CDR3 length equals 13 residues. The chain's CDR3 is CSVATGRNTEAFF. CDR3 bases: TGCAGCGTTGCGACAGGTAGGAACACTGAAGCTTTCTTT.

The chain joins TRBV27 to TRBJ1-2; 7 bases fit TRBD1. The J segment lost 2 bases and the V segment lost 2 bases, leaving 11 bases of the junction unmatched. This CDR3 comprises 17 residues. In germline, CDR1 is MNHEY, CDR2 SMNVEV (reference sequence). For the CDR3, the DNA is TGTGCCAGCAGTTTACGGGGGAGAGCAGGGGGGAACTATGGCTACACCTTC. Translated, it gives CASSLRGRAGGNYGYTF.

V usage is TRBV3-1 (or the pseudogene TRBV3-2) and J usage is TRBJ1-1; unclear D gene. The length of the CDR3 is 14 residues. V lost 2 bases, J lost 4 bases, and 11 bases lay in between. The germline gives CDR1 LGHDT, CDR2 YNNKEL (reference sequence). The CDR3 spells CASSQQVGSTEAFF. The CDR3 DNA follows: TGTGCCAGCAGCCAACAGGTAGGGAGCACTGAAGCTTTCTTT.

The chain carries TRBV7-2 and TRBJ2-7, with 7 bases lining up with TRBD1. V dropped 3 bases and J dropped 4; count of bases not matched to a gene: 9. CDR3 length: 15 residues. Germline CDR1 reads SGHTA; CDR2 reads FQGNSA. This CDR3 reads CASSFDETGLYEQYF. CDR3 DNA: TGTGCCAGCAGCTTTGACGAGACAGGGTTGTACGAGCAGTACTTC.

The chain uses TRBV29-1 and TRBJ1-1; D ambiguous. Trimming removed 5 bases at V and 5 bases at J, with 21 bases between. The CDR3 totals 15 residues. The germline V gene encodes CDR1 SQVTM and CDR2 ANQGSEA. The chain's CDR3 is CSVLGRSPRRTEAFF. CDR3 in DNA: TGCAGCGTTTTAGGGAGATCACCCCGGCGGACTGAAGCTTTCTTT.

The chain has TRBV27 and TRBJ2-1; D uncertain. There are 14 residues in the CDR3. Germline CDR1 reads MNHEY; CDR2 reads SMNVEV (reference sequence). The ends were cut back, 3 bases at V and 3 bases at J, with 9 bases in the middle. The CDR3 DNA reads TGTGCCAGCAGTTTGAATCCGGGCTACAATGAGCAGTTCTTC. It specifies CASSLNPGYNEQFF.

The genes are TRBV10-2 and TRBJ2-2; D possibly corresponds to TRBD2 (7 bases). CDR3 length equals 15 residues. With 8 bases removed from V and 4 bases from J, the gap between germline ends came to 17 bases. Germline V gives CDR1 WSHSY, CDR2 SAAADI. The CDR3 loop is CASQGGAQGTGELFF. The CDR3 bases are TGCGCCAGCCAAGGGGGGGCCCAGGGCACCGGGGAGCTGTTTTTT.

V and J are TRBV7-2 and TRBJ1-3; D is undetermined. CDR3 length: 12 amino acids. V was cut by 5 bases and J by 5 bases, with 7 bases left in between. CDR1 and CDR2 (germline): SGHTA, FQGNSA. The CDR3 protein is CASSLQRNTIYF. The CDR3 nucleotides read TGTGCCAGCAGCCTGCAGAGAAACACCATATATTTT.

The rearrangement links TRBV9 to TRBJ2-1; D remains ambiguous. The CDR3 is 14 residues long. V lost 7 bases and J lost 8, with 19 bases in between. Germline V gives CDR1 SGDLS, CDR2 YYNGEE. The CDR3: CASSTALRSDEQFF. The CDR3 nucleotides read TGTGCCAGCTCGACCGCACTGAGGTCGGATGAGCAGTTCTTC.

The rearrangement links TRBV19 to TRBJ2-4; TRBD1 agrees at 7 bases. Looked up from germline, CDR1 is LNHDA and CDR2 is SQIVND (reference sequence). This CDR3 is built from 15 residues. After removal of 5 bases from V and 7 bases from J, the junction contained 11 bases not matched to a gene. The DNA of the CDR3 is TGTGCCAGTAGTGAGCTCTTAGGGGGCGCGAACATTCAGTACTTC. As protein: CASSELLGGANIQYF.